This entry is about one T cell receptor (beta chain). The CDR3 runs to 11 residues. V lost 6 bases, J lost 6 bases, and 8 bases lay in between. CDR1 and CDR2 from the germline V gene are MNHEY and SVGAGI. Assay used: immunoSEQ multiplex PCR; TCRdb lists only in-frame clones, some missing. The table includes around 160,000 clones, roughly 76% detected once. These data are taken from a study of blood T cell repertoires in COVID-19. The TCR was taken from a human donor with acute or convalescent COVID-19. The donor label of this sample is uncertain. This chain joins TRBV6-5 and TRBJ1-1; D is ambiguous. The sample consisted of peripheral blood. Here the CDR3 DNA reads TGTGCCAGCAGAGCCCCCCCTGAAGCTTTCTTT. Protein sequence: CASRAPPEAFF.